The entry that follows covers one TCR beta chain sequence. Germline V gene data show CDR1 as LGHNA and CDR2 as YSLEER. V dropped 0 bases and J dropped 2 bases, with 8 bases sitting between them. The CDR3 runs to 16 residues. The data were taken from a study of blood T cell repertoires in COVID-19. The repertoire was sequenced with immunoSEQ multiplex PCR; TCRdb's copy has only in-frame clones and lacks some. The sample shows 120,000 or so clones, around 83% of them seen only once. The sequencing input was PBMCs or T cells enriched from blood (not recorded which). The V gene is TRBV4-3, the J gene TRBJ2-6; a weak D match, TRBD1 (6 bases). This TCR derives from a woman in her twenties or thirties who had recovered from COVID-19. CDR3 nucleotides: TGCGCCAGCAGCCAAGATCCAGGGGCTGGGGCCAACGTCCTGACTTTC. This sequence encodes CASSQDPGAGANVLTF.